Listed here are 22 T cell receptor beta chains from one sample, sequenced in a study of blood T cell repertoires in COVID-19. Profiled with immunoSEQ multiplex PCR; TCRdb holds only in-frame clones, not every one. The table has roughly 160,000 clones, approximately 80% seen once; the top ten hold 11%. Source material: PBMCs or T cells enriched from blood (not recorded which). The receptor source for this set is a man aged 50 or older who had recovered from COVID-19.

This clone appeared many times. A junction boundary mismatches the germline segment, possibly from a read error. This rearrangement joins TRBV19 to TRBJ1-1; D remains ambiguous. The CDR3 sequence is 13 residues long. Per germline, CDR1 LNHDA and CDR2 SQIVND (reference sequence). The CDR3 DNA sequence: TGCTTCCGGGGAAAAGCCGAGAACACTGAAGCTTTCTTT. It is translated as CFRGKAENTEAFF.

In its sample, this clone was seen a few times. The chain joins TRBV6-5 to TRBJ2-5; a possible D gene is TRBD1 (5 bases). The germline V gene encodes CDR1 MNHEY and CDR2 SVGAGI. V was cut by 2 bases and J by 4 bases, with 11 bases left in between. The CDR3 has 14 amino acids. The DNA for the CDR3 is TGTGCCAGCAGTTACACTCAGGGTATAGAGACCCAGTACTTC. Encoded protein: CASSYTQGIETQYF.

The V call is TRBV6-1, the J call TRBJ2-7, with TRBD2 matching over 7 bases. J was trimmed by 3 bases and V by 0 bases; bases with no gene match: 8. The germline gives CDR1 MNHNS, CDR2 SASEGT. The CDR3 spans 16 residues. Here the CDR3 reads CASSEASRLASYEQYF. CDR3 bases: TGTGCCAGCAGTGAAGCTTCCCGACTAGCTAGCTACGAGCAGTACTTC.

V usage is TRBV2 and J usage is TRBJ2-7, with 10 bases that match TRBD2. Germline V lookup: CDR1 SNHLY, CDR2 FYNNEI. V was pared by 5 bases and J by 5 bases, with 9 bases of the junction left unmatched. This CDR3 spans 15 amino acids. CDR3 DNA: TGTGCCAGCAGTCCCCAAAGCGGGAGGGTCCACGAGCAGTACTTC. Its translation: CASSPQSGRVHEQYF.

V and J are TRBV6-5 and TRBJ2-5; weak D call: TRBD2 (5 bases). The CDR3 loop spans 14 amino acids. The germline V gene has CDR1 MNHEY and CDR2 SVGAGI. The V and J ends lost 4 bases and 4 bases respectively, with 13 bases between them. CDR3 residues: CASSSALRAETQYF. The CDR3, as DNA: TGTGCCAGCAGTTCGGCCCTGCGGGCAGAGACCCAGTACTTC.

V usage is TRBV28 and J usage is TRBJ1-1; D not certain. Germline lookup yields CDR1 MDHEN and CDR2 SYDVKM. This CDR3 spans 17 amino acids. V lost 2 bases and J 4 bases, leaving 20 bases between the germline ends. The CDR3 nucleotides read TGTGCCAGCAGTTTAGAGTATAACCCTTACCCGGGCACTGAAGCTTTCTTT. Protein sequence: CASSLEYNPYPGTEAFF.

The V and J genes are TRBV19 and TRBJ1-4, with 8 bases matching TRBD1. J gave up 8 bases and V 6 bases, and 8 bases lay outside the gene matches. There are 14 residues in the CDR3. The germline gives CDR1 LNHDA, CDR2 SQIVND (reference sequence). The CDR3 here is CASRTDRGGEKLFF. The CDR3, as DNA: TGTGCCAGTAGAACCGACAGGGGCGGGGAAAAACTGTTTTTT. The full variable domain, completed using reference TRBV19 and TRBJ1-4, is DGGITQSPKYLFRKEGQNVTLSCEQNLNHDAMYWYRQDPGQGLRLIYYSQIVNDFQKGDIAEGYSVSREKKESFPLTVTSAQKNPTAFYLCASRTDRGGEKLFFGSGTQLSVL.

The rearrangement joins TRBV4-1 to TRBJ2-7; tentative D call: TRBD1 (7 bases). The CDR3 loop spans 15 amino acids. V lost 4 bases and J lost 4, with 17 bases in between. Germline lookup yields CDR1 MGHRA and CDR2 YSYEKL. CDR3 residues: CASSLRQGGSYEQYF. CDR3 coding DNA: TGCGCCAGCAGCCTCAGGCAGGGGGGATCGTACGAGCAGTACTTC.

The chain has TRBV7-2 and TRBJ2-5; 9 bases line up with TRBD2. The CDR3 consists of 17 residues. From germline, CDR1 is SGHTA and CDR2 FQGNSA. The ends lost 1 base at V and 1 base at J; junction bases unmatched: 7. This CDR3 reads CASSLDGSGGLQETQYF. CDR3 nucleotides: TGTGCCAGCAGCTTAGATGGTAGCGGGGGACTCCAAGAGACCCAGTACTTC.

This clone was found once. V usage is TRBV6-4 and J usage is TRBJ1-5; the match to TRBD1 covers 7 bases. The V and J ends lost 7 bases and 3 bases, in that order; junction bases with no gene match: 3. Germline loops: CDR1 MRHNA, CDR2 SNTAGT. The CDR3 is 13 residues long. CDR3 residues: CASIGTVNQPQHF. The CDR3 region has the DNA TGTGCCAGCATCGGGACAGTCAATCAGCCCCAGCATTTT.

The chain couples TRBV28 to TRBJ2-7; a possible D gene is TRBD1 (5 bases). CDR1 and CDR2 from the germline V gene are MDHEN and SYDVKM. The V gene lost 5 bases and the J gene lost 0 bases, with 11 bases spanning the gap. The CDR3 length is 14 residues. The CDR3 DNA reads as TGTGCCAGCAGTATCAGGGCAAGCTCCTACGAGCAGTACTTC. Translated: CASSIRASSYEQYF.

This chain connects TRBV7-3 to TRBJ1-2; 10 nucleotides line up with TRBD1. The CDR3 extends over 15 amino acids. Unmatched junction bases numbered 2, after V lost 1 base and J lost 3 bases. The germline gives CDR1 SGHTA, CDR2 FQGTGA. The CDR3 nucleotides read TGTGCCAGCAGCTTAATGGGGACAGGGGACTATGGCTACACCTTC. This translates into CASSLMGTGDYGYTF.

For the CDR3, the DNA is TGTGCCAGTAGTCCGCGACTAGCGGGATTGGCAGATACGCAGTATTTT. This sequence encodes CASSPRLAGLADTQYF. The chain couples TRBV19 to TRBJ2-3; 11 bases are a match to TRBD2. V shed 5 bases, J shed 4 bases, and the junction held 8 bases outside the gene matches. The germline V gene has CDR1 LNHDA and CDR2 SQIVND (reference sequence). This CDR3 contains 16 residues.

The J gene is TRBJ1-3, the V gene TRBV2, with D unresolved. Looked up from germline, CDR1 is SNHLY and CDR2 is FYNNEI. The V end lost 1 base, the J end lost 4 bases, and 11 bases lay between the germline ends. The CDR3 has 15 residues. CDR3 region: CASSEGIRGGNTIYF. The CDR3 DNA reads TGTGCCAGCAGTGAAGGCATTCGCGGGGGAAACACCATATATTTT.

V and J are TRBV28 and TRBJ1-4; 7 bases fit TRBD1. Germline loops: CDR1 MDHEN, CDR2 SYDVKM. The CDR3 totals 14 residues. V lost 6 bases to trimming and J lost 4 bases; unmatched junction nucleotides: 5. In nucleotides, the CDR3 is TGTGCCAGCAGCCCGACAGGGCGTAATGAAAAACTGTTTTTT. Residues: CASSPTGRNEKLFF. The entire variable domain, with the rest obtained from reference TRBV28 and TRBJ1-4, is as follows: DVKVTQSSRYLVKRTGEKVFLECVQDMDHENMFWYRQDPGLGLRLIYFSYDVKMKEKGDIPEGYSVSREKKERFSLILESASTNQTSMYLCASSPTGRNEKLFFGSGTQLSVL.

This clone was recorded once. V usage is TRBV9 and J usage is TRBJ1-2; TRBD1 is a possible D gene (6 bases). The V end lost 3 bases, the J end lost 4 bases, and 19 bases lay between the germline ends. From germline, CDR1 is SGDLS and CDR2 YYNGEE. This CDR3 is built from 16 residues. The CDR3 here is CASSGIDRRYVYGYTF. The DNA for the CDR3 is TGTGCCAGCAGCGGGATAGACAGGCGTTACGTCTATGGCTACACCTTC.

This clone has just a few counts. The chain employs TRBV5-4 and TRBJ2-7; TRBD1 aligns across 9 bases. This CDR3 has 15 amino acids. V gave up 4 bases and J gave up 0 bases; unmatched junction bases: 5. Germline values: CDR1 SGHNT, CDR2 YYREEE (reference sequence). CDR3 nucleotides: TGTGCCAGCAGCCCGAGGACAGGGGTCTCCTACGAGCAGTACTTC. The encoded protein is CASSPRTGVSYEQYF.

The chain carries TRBV6-1 and TRBJ2-7; D is unclear. The V and J ends lost 2 bases and 1 base respectively, with 12 bases between them. The germline V gene encodes CDR1 MNHNS and CDR2 SASEGT. CDR3 size: 15 residues. CDR3 sequence (DNA): TGTGCCAGCAGTGAATCCGGCAGCGAATCCTACGAGCAGTACTTC. It specifies CASSESGSESYEQYF.

This sequence joins TRBV7-3 and TRBJ2-2, with 7 bases matching TRBD1. Germline trimming cut 6 bases from V and 1 base from J; bases unmatched to any gene: 2. The CDR3 totals 14 residues. CDR1 is SGHTA and CDR2 is FQGTGA in the germline V gene. The CDR3 nucleotides are TGTGCCAGCAGGAGACAGGGGAACACCGGGGAGCTGTTTTTT. Encoded protein: CASRRQGNTGELFF.

In DNA form, the CDR3 reads TGTGCCAGCAGACCACAGGGTATCAGCCAGCCCCAGCATTTT. Protein sequence: CASRPQGISQPQHF. V usage is TRBV2 and J usage is TRBJ1-5; tentatively, D is TRBD1 (6 bases). V shed 6 bases and J shed 7 bases, with 16 bases lying between them. Germline-derived CDR1 and CDR2 are SNHLY and FYNNEI. This CDR3 contains 14 residues. The entire variable domain, with the rest obtained from reference TRBV2 and TRBJ1-5, is as follows: EPEVTQTPSHQVTQMGQEVILRCVPISNHLYFYWYRQILGQKVEFLVSFYNNEISEKSEIFDDQFSVERPDGSNFTLKIRSTKLEDSAMYFCASRPQGISQPQHFGDGTRLSIL.

The chain uses TRBV28 and TRBJ2-3; TRBD1 aligns across 10 bases. The J segment lost 6 bases and the V segment lost 6 bases, leaving 6 bases of the junction unmatched. This CDR3 region has 14 residues. Germline V gene data show CDR1 as MDHEN and CDR2 as SYDVKM. For the CDR3, the DNA is TGTGCCAGCAGCCAGACAGGGGGCTGGGATACGCAGTATTTT. It specifies CASSQTGGWDTQYF. The entire variable domain, with the rest obtained from reference TRBV28 and TRBJ2-3, is as follows: DVKVTQSSRYLVKRTGEKVFLECVQDMDHENMFWYRQDPGLGLRLIYFSYDVKMKEKGDIPEGYSVSREKKERFSLILESASTNQTSMYLCASSQTGGWDTQYFGPGTRLTVL.

The gene calls are TRBV5-1 and TRBJ2-3; perhaps TRBD2 as D (5 bases). Germline CDR1 is SGHRS and CDR2 is YFSETQ. V was cut by 4 bases and J by 2 bases, with 5 bases left in between. This CDR3 spans 12 amino acids. CDR3 sequence (DNA): TGCGCCAGCAGCCGGGACACAGATACGCAGTATTTT. This gives the protein CASSRDTDTQYF. The full variable domain, its missing parts supplied by reference TRBV5-1 and TRBJ2-3, is KAGVTQTPRYLIKTRGQQVTLSCSPISGHRSVSWYQQTPGQGLQFLFEYFSETQRNKGNFPGRFSGRQFSNSRSEMNVSTLELGDSALYLCASSRDTDTQYFGPGTRLTVL.